This T cell receptor (beta chain) originates from a study of shared clonotypes between healthy human individuals. Whole-study results and caveats: Memory subsets had estimated richness that was generally smaller than that of naive subsets.

This clone appeared once. Its antigen remains unidentified. The length of the CDR3 is 15 residues. Trimming shortened V by 1 base and J by 3 bases, and 11 bases separated the two germline ends. Germline CDR1 is SGHAT and CDR2 is FQDESV (reference sequence). Generated by immunoSEQ multiplex PCR, the TCRdb table keeps only in-frame clones and is missing some. The sample lists over a million clones, about 80% occurring once. This sequence joins TRBV11-1 and TRBJ2-3, with unresolved D. The sequence came from a man in his late teens or twenties in good health. Some clones in this sample may be carry-over from other donors' samples. Sequencing was done on a sample of memory CD4+ T cells from PBMCs. Subset indicated: CD45RA-negative fraction. In DNA, the CDR3 is TGTGCCAGCAGCTTAGAGTTTTCTAGAACAGATACGCAGTATTTT. Encoded protein: CASSLEFSRTDTQYF. Full variable domain (missing parts from reference TRBV11-1 and TRBJ2-3): EAEVAQSPRYKITEKSQAVAFWCDPISGHATLYWYRQILGQGPELLVQFQDESVVDDSQLPKDRFSAERLKGVDSTLKIQPAELGDSAMYLCASSLEFSRTDTQYFGPGTRLTVL.